This entry concerns a single TCR beta chain. Antigen unknown. The data originate from a study of T cell responses to AZD1222 COVID-19 vaccine. Study context: Second doses at about 4 or about 12 weeks were pooled. General study points: Scientists sampled the repertoires only once the peak T cell response had passed.

Generated by immunoSEQ multiplex PCR, the TCRdb table keeps only in-frame clones and is missing some. This table has tens of thousands of clones, 75% to 85% appearing once. Germline CDR1 SGHTA, CDR2 FQGTGA. The CDR3 spans 18 residues. Between the trimmed V and J ends, which lost 5 bases and 3 bases, there was a span of 25 bases. The sequences come from peripheral blood, collected on day 0 of AZD1222 vaccination. The TCR originated in an adult in good health. V gene TRBV7-3 combines with J gene TRBJ1-1; D perhaps matches TRBD1 (5 bases). CDR3 in amino acids: CASSMTGTLGGEYTEAFF. The CDR3 DNA is TGTGCCAGCAGCATGACCGGGACCCTTGGAGGAGAGTACACTGAAGCTTTCTTT.